The 29 T cell receptor beta chains given below trace back to one sample, sequenced in a study of blood T cells in healthy people across ages. For the second PCR, which ran for about 7 to 11 cycles, a sample-barcoded 5' primer and a J-beta primer mix were used. MiXCR, run by TCRdb on the 5' RACE reads, gives a single entry per CDR3 protein. The data contain over a million distinct CDR3 sequences, around 45% of them singletons. The specimen was blood. The source is an older woman in good health.

The sample holds many counts of this clonotype. This chain connects TRBV2 to TRBJ1-2; weak D call: TRBD1 (6 bases). V was pared by 6 bases and J by 3 bases, with 14 bases between. The CDR3 totals 14 residues. Germline V lookup: CDR1 SNHLY, CDR2 FYNNEI. The CDR3 spells CASSDLGGDYGYTF. CDR3 DNA sequence: TGTGCCAGCAGCGACCTAGGGGGTGACTATGGCTACACCTTC.

The V and J genes are TRBV11-2 and TRBJ1-4; D is unresolved. Germline loops: CDR1 SGHAT, CDR2 FQNNGV. The CDR3 contains 15 residues. Trimming removed 5 bases at V and 0 bases at J, with 10 bases between. This chain's CDR3 is CASSQTGATNEKLFF. The CDR3 DNA sequence: TGTGCCAGCAGCCAGACGGGAGCAACTAATGAAAAACTGTTTTTT.

This chain links TRBV15 with TRBJ2-5, with TRBD2 as a possible D gene (7 bases). From germline, CDR1 is LNHNV and CDR2 YYDKDF (reference sequence). Trimming took 1 base from V and 11 from J, leaving 17 bases between them. The CDR3 covers 14 residues. The CDR3 spells CATSRATGGLEQYF. CDR3 in DNA: TGTGCCACCAGCAGAGCCACCGGGGGGCTTGAGCAGTACTTC.

V and J are TRBV6-1 and TRBJ1-5; 8 nucleotides match TRBD1. The CDR3 is 15 amino acids. Germline V CDR1 and CDR2: MNHNS, SASEGT. J lost 3 bases, V lost 6 bases, and 7 bases had no gene match. The CDR3 spells CASSHRDRNNQPQHF. DNA of the CDR3: TGTGCCAGCAGCCACCGGGACAGGAACAATCAGCCCCAGCATTTT.

This chain connects TRBV7-6 to TRBJ2-7, with TRBD1 identical over 8 bases. The CDR3 consists of 15 residues. Per the germline V gene, CDR1 is SGHVS and CDR2 is FNYEAQ. V dropped 5 bases and J dropped 6; count of bases not matched to a gene: 12. CDR3 residues: CASSRDRSRGFEQYF. The DNA of the CDR3 is TGTGCCAGCAGCCGGGACAGGAGTAGGGGTTTCGAGCAGTACTTC.

The V gene is TRBV4-2, the J gene TRBJ2-1; TRBD2 matches at 10 bases. With V trimmed by 1 base and J by 9 bases, 12 bases remained unmatched. Germline-derived CDR1 and CDR2 are LGHNA and YNFKEQ. The CDR3 extends over 17 amino acids. The CDR3 nucleotides are TGTGCCAGCAGCCAAGGAGGACGAGCGGGAGGGCCGGGTGAGCAGTTCTTC. Translation gives CASSQGGRAGGPGEQFF.

The sample holds a few counts of this clonotype. V usage is TRBV20-1 and J usage is TRBJ2-7; 11 bases map to TRBD2. From germline, CDR1 is DFQATT and CDR2 SNEGSKA (reference sequence). The CDR3 length is 14 residues. J lost 5 bases, V lost 2 bases, and 5 bases had no gene match. The CDR3 nucleotides are TGCAGTGCTAGATCTCTAGCGGGAGGCGACGAGCAGTACTTC. Protein: CSARSLAGGDEQYF.

J is TRBJ2-3 and V is TRBV12-3 or TRBV12-4, with TRBD1 matching over 10 bases. V was clipped by 7 bases and J by 3 bases; unmatched bases: 7. The CDR3 loop spans 15 amino acids. CDR3 loop: CASTTTGGLTDTQYF. CDR3 DNA: TGTGCCAGCACCACGACAGGGGGCCTGACAGATACGCAGTATTTT.

The rearrangement joins TRBV6-1 to TRBJ2-5; weak D call: TRBD2 (5 bases). The germline gives CDR1 MNHNS, CDR2 SASEGT. The CDR3 consists of 18 residues. The V end lost 3 bases, the J end lost 4 bases, and 24 bases lay between the germline ends. The CDR3 loop reads CASSEFGGRESVRETQYF. The CDR3 region has the DNA TGTGCCAGCAGTGAGTTTGGCGGGCGCGAGAGTGTTAGAGAGACCCAGTACTTC.

V is TRBV6-5 and J is TRBJ2-7, with D possibly being TRBD2 (6 bases). Germline V gives CDR1 MNHEY, CDR2 SVGAGI. Trimming stripped 0 bases from V and 7 bases from J, with 16 bases between. This CDR3 has 15 residues. CDR3 DNA: TGTGCCAGCAGTTACTCGACAACCACCGCGGGGGAGCAGTACTTC. Residues: CASSYSTTTAGEQYF.

This chain uses TRBV3-1 with TRBJ2-4; D possibly matches TRBD1 or TRBD2 (5 bases each). The germline gives CDR1 LGHDT, CDR2 YNNKEL (reference sequence). This CDR3 has 16 residues. V was shortened by 0 bases and J by 1 base, with 10 bases between the two germline ends. CDR3 sequence reads: CASSQDVGEAKNIQYF. As DNA, the CDR3 is TGTGCCAGCAGCCAAGATGTAGGGGAGGCCAAAAACATTCAGTACTTC.

Comments on this clonotype: A much larger clone differs by one base, so this may be a read error. The chain is built from TRBV10-2 and TRBJ2-7, with a possible D match to TRBD1 (6 bases). This CDR3 has 13 amino acids. Germline loops: CDR1 WSHSY, CDR2 SAAADI. CDR3 residues: CAGSAHRAYEQYF. CDR3 DNA sequence: TGCGCCGGCAGTGCTCACAGGGCCTACGAGCAGTACTTC.

This clonotype was seen only once. CDR3 residues: CASNGTGGAFF. CDR3 in DNA: TGTGCCAGCAATGGGACAGGGGGTGCTTTCTTT. The chain recombines TRBV12-3 or TRBV12-4 with TRBJ1-1; 11 bases line up with TRBD1. The CDR3 has 11 residues. V lost 7 bases, J lost 11 bases, and 3 bases stayed unmatched.

The rearrangement joins TRBV6-1 to TRBJ2-7, with TRBD1 as a possible D gene (6 bases). Germline CDR1 MNHNS, CDR2 SASEGT. The CDR3 has 16 residues. V was pared by 1 base and J by 6 bases, with 19 bases between. This CDR3 reads CASSEGVGGLPGEQYF. CDR3 coding DNA: TGTGCCAGCAGTGAAGGCGTAGGGGGATTACCCGGCGAGCAGTACTTC.

The chain carries TRBV20-1 and TRBJ2-3; D not resolved. Germline-derived CDR1 and CDR2 are DFQATT and SNEGSKA (reference sequence). The V end lost 0 bases, the J end lost 2 bases, and 3 bases lay between the germline ends. This CDR3 is 12 amino acids long. In DNA form, the CDR3 reads TGCAGTGCTAGAGAATTCACAGATACGCAGTATTTT. Encoded protein: CSAREFTDTQYF.

In this sample, this clonotype turned up many times. This chain connects TRBV5-1 to TRBJ2-5; 8 nucleotides align to TRBD2. The germline V gene has CDR1 SGHRS and CDR2 YFSETQ. This CDR3 comprises 15 residues. With V trimmed by 2 bases and J by 4 bases, 7 bases remained unmatched. The CDR3 here is CASSFSGGSGETQYF. CDR3 sequence (DNA): TGCGCCAGCAGCTTTTCGGGAGGGTCGGGAGAGACCCAGTACTTC.

This chain connects TRBV18 to TRBJ1-4, with 11 bases identical to TRBD1. This CDR3 contains 19 residues. Germline CDR1 and CDR2: KGHSH and LQKENI. V gave up 0 bases and J gave up 8 bases; unmatched junction bases: 14. The CDR3 sequence: CASSPPRLPAGTGGEKLFF. In nucleotides, the CDR3 is TGTGCCAGCTCACCACCGAGACTGCCGGCCGGGACAGGGGGAGAAAAACTGTTTTTT.

The chain's CDR3 is CSVGDRAFYEQYF. The DNA of the CDR3 is TGCAGCGTTGGAGACAGGGCCTTCTACGAGCAGTACTTC. The chain links TRBV29-1 to TRBJ2-7; 7 bases match TRBD1. The V and J ends lost 4 bases and 3 bases, in that order; junction bases with no gene match: 6. CDR3 length: 13 amino acids. Germline CDR1 is SQVTM and CDR2 is ANQGSEA.

The rearrangement joins TRBV6-5 to TRBJ2-7, with D possibly being TRBD1 (6 bases). The CDR3 runs to 14 residues. V dropped 0 bases and J dropped 7 bases, with 13 bases sitting between them. Germline loops: CDR1 MNHEY, CDR2 SVGAGI. The CDR3 is CASSYSGRGREQYF. The CDR3 coding sequence is TGTGCCAGCAGTTACTCGGGCAGGGGAAGGGAGCAGTACTTC.

The chain is built from TRBV25-1 and TRBJ2-1; D not resolved. Trimming shortened V by 2 bases and J by 6 bases, and 8 bases separated the two germline ends. Germline V gene sequence: CDR1 MGHDK, CDR2 SYGVNS. The CDR3 is 13 residues long. The CDR3 bases are TGTGCCAGCAGTGAAACCAAAGCCAATGAGCAGTTCTTC. It codes for CASSETKANEQFF.

About this clonotype: This may be a read error, as it is one base from a much larger clone. The rearrangement joins TRBV11-2 to TRBJ2-4; TRBD1 is a possible D gene (6 bases). V gave up 5 bases and J gave up 13 bases, with 24 bases separating them. CDR3 size: 15 residues. Germline CDR1 is SGHAT and CDR2 is FQNNGV. CDR3 in amino acids: CASSPRTDKQEAQYF. The CDR3 DNA sequence: TGTGCCAGCAGCCCGAGGACAGACAAGCAAGAGGCCCAGTACTTC.

This chain uses TRBV12-3 or TRBV12-4 with TRBJ2-5; a weak D match, TRBD2 (6 bases). V was pared by 5 bases and J by 5 bases, with 15 bases between. The CDR3 extends over 14 amino acids. DNA of the CDR3: TGTGCCAGCAGTGCGCCCGGCCTAGCGGAGACCCAGTACTTC. Its protein product is CASSAPGLAETQYF.

The V call is TRBV30, the J call TRBJ1-4; 10 bases are a match to TRBD1. After removal of 8 bases from V and 8 bases from J, the junction contained 8 bases not matched to a gene. Per the germline V gene, CDR1 is GTSNPN and CDR2 is SVGIG (reference sequence). There are 13 residues in the CDR3. CDR3 residues: CATHGTGEEKLFF. CDR3 in DNA: TGTGCCACCCACGGGACAGGGGAGGAAAAACTGTTTTTT.

In its sample, this clonotype was seen a few times. The chain uses TRBV28 and TRBJ2-1; 10 nucleotides match TRBD2. V was clipped by 1 base and J by 12 bases; unmatched bases: 12. Per the germline V gene, CDR1 is MDHEN and CDR2 is SYDVKM. This CDR3 is 16 amino acids long. CDR3 nucleotides: TGTGCCAGCAGTTTATCTTCCAGCGGGGGGGGACAAGGGCAGTTCTTC. Translation gives CASSLSSSGGGQGQFF.

The chain links TRBV27 to TRBJ2-1; TRBD1 matches 8 bases. TRBJ2-7 matches the DNA end more closely, so the J call is doubtful. The V gene's germline CDR1 is MNHEY and CDR2 SMNVEV (reference sequence). This CDR3 is built from 15 residues. The CDR3 DNA reads TGTGCCAGCAGTTCGGACAGGGTAACCTCCTACGAGCAGTACTTC. Encoded protein: CASSSDRVTSYEQYF.

The table lists this clonotype with a few counts. The chain has TRBV5-1 and TRBJ2-7, with 8 bases fitting TRBD1. Trimming removed 2 bases from V and 4 bases from J; junction bases left unmatched: 8. Germline CDR1 reads SGHRS; CDR2 reads YFSETQ. This CDR3 is 15 amino acids long. Here the CDR3 reads CASSLDQGATYEQYF. CDR3 bases: TGCGCCAGCAGCTTAGACCAGGGGGCGACGTACGAGCAGTACTTC.

There are a few counts of this clonotype. The gene calls are TRBV11-2 and TRBJ2-7; D may be TRBD2 (7 bases). The germline gives CDR1 SGHAT, CDR2 FQNNGV. The CDR3 has 16 residues. The V end lost 5 bases, the J end lost 2 bases, and 19 bases lay between the germline ends. The CDR3 reads CASSKEAGALAYEQYF. The DNA of the CDR3 is TGTGCCAGCAGCAAGGAGGCGGGGGCTCTAGCCTACGAGCAGTACTTC.

The table lists this clonotype with a few counts. This rearrangement joins TRBV20-1 to TRBJ1-1, with a possible D match to TRBD1 (6 bases). The CDR3 totals 15 residues. V gave up 3 bases and J gave up 0 bases, with 14 bases separating them. CDR1 and CDR2 (germline): DFQATT, SNEGSKA (reference sequence). DNA for the CDR3: TGCAGTGCTAGCACAGGGCGGGGGATGAACACTGAAGCTTTCTTT. Residues: CSASTGRGMNTEAFF.

The J gene is TRBJ2-5, the V gene TRBV9, with 12 positions matching TRBD2. CDR1 is SGDLS and CDR2 is YYNGEE in the germline V gene. This CDR3 comprises 16 residues. With 2 bases clipped from V and 5 bases from J, the junction kept 7 bases outside the gene matches. CDR3: CASSVYDGLAGETQYF. CDR3 DNA: TGTGCCAGCAGCGTCTACGATGGACTAGCGGGGGAGACCCAGTACTTC.